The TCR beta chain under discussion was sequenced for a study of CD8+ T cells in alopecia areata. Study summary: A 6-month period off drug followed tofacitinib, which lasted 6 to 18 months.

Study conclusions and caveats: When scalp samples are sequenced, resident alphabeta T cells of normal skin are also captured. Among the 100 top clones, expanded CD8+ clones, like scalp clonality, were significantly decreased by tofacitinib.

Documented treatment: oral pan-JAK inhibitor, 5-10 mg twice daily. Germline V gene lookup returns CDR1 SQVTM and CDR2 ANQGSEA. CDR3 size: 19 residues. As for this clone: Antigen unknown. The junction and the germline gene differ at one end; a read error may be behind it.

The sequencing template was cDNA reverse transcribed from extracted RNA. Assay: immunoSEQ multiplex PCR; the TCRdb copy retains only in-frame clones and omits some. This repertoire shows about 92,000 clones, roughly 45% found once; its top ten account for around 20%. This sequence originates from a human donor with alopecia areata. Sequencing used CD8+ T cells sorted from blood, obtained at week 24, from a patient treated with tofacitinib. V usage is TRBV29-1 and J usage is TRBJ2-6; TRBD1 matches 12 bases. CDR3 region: CSVEEGSGTGGSGANVLTF. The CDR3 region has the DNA TGCAGCGTGGAAGAAGGGAGTGGGACAGGGGGCAGTGGGGCCAACGTCCTGACTTTC.